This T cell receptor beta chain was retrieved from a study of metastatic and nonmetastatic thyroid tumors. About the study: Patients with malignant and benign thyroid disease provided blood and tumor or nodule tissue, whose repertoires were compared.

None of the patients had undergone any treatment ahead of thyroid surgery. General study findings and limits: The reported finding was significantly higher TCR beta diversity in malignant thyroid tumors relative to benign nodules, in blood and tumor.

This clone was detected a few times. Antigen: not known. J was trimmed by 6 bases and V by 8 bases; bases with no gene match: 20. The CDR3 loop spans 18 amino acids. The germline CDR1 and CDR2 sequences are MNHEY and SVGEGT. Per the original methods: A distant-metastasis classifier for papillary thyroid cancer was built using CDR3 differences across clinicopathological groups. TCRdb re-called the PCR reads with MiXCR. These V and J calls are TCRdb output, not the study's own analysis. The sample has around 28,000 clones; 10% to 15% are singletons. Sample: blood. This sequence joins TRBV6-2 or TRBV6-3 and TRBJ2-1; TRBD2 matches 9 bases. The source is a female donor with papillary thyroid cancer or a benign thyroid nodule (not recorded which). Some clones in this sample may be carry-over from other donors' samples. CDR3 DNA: TGTGCCAGCCCTTCGAGGGGACTAGCTCCGGGGGACTCCAATGAGCAGTTCTTC. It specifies CASPSRGLAPGDSNEQFF.